The present TCR beta chain was sequenced within a study of cytomegalovirus exposure and HLA in healthy donors. From germline, CDR1 is SNHLY and CDR2 FYNNEI. The CDR3 has 14 residues. V shed 5 bases, J shed 3 bases, and the junction held 5 bases outside the gene matches. Primers included in the PCR were 60 Vbeta and 13 Jbeta primers. The repertoire was sequenced with immunoSEQ multiplex PCR; TCRdb's copy has only in-frame clones and lacks some. Here the sample spans some 190,000 clones, over 75% being singletons. This chain links TRBV2 with TRBJ1-2; 8 bases match TRBD1. Sequenced input: PBMCs. This TCR came from a woman in her twenties or thirties in good health and CMV-seronegative. The CDR3 here is CASSMDREDYGYTF. CDR3 sequence (DNA): TGTGCCAGCAGTATGGACAGGGAGGACTATGGCTACACCTTC.